A single sample is the source of the 8 T cell receptor beta chains below, sequenced in a study of T cell clusters in autoimmune cytopenias. Multiplex touch-down PCR amplified TRB using TRB-A and TRB-B pools in one tube. TCRdb reprocessed the multiplex PCR reads and keeps a single row for each CDR3 protein, giving no DNA. The sample totals about 15,000 distinct CDR3 sequences; its top ten clones hold roughly 2.3%. TRB amplification used around 0.25 ug of peripheral blood genomic DNA. Sequenced material: peripheral blood. The receptor set was obtained from a human donor with an autoimmune cytopenia or autoimmune hepatitis (not recorded which).

The chain employs TRBV15 and TRBJ1-2; TCRdb's D gene call, TRBD1, goes unchecked for lack of DNA. The CDR3 sequence is 13 residues long. Germline V gene lookup returns CDR1 LNHNV and CDR2 YYDKDF (reference sequence). CDR3 sequence: CATSRDLRDGYTF.

J is TRBJ2-5 and V is TRBV6-2 or TRBV6-3; TCRdb designates TRBD2, a call that cannot be tested without DNA. Per the germline V gene, CDR1 is MNHEY and CDR2 is SVGEGT. The CDR3 loop spans 14 amino acids. The CDR3: CASTISGGRETQYF.

This clonotype is classed as medium-sized (0.01 to 0.1%) by frequency. The chain has TRBV29-1 and TRBJ2-7. CDR1 is SQVTM, CDR2 ANQGSEA, per germline. CDR3 length equals 12 residues. CDR3 protein: CSVEDPVYEQYF.

V usage is TRBV15 and J usage is TRBJ1-2; TCRdb indicates TRBD1, and absent DNA this call remains unverified. CDR1 and CDR2 (germline): LNHNV, YYDKDF (reference sequence). There are 14 residues in the CDR3. The CDR3 here is CATSRDGQKSGYTF. The variable domain in full, completed from reference TRBV15 and TRBJ1-2, reads DAMVIQNPRYQVTQFGKPVTLSCSQTLNHNVMYWYQQKSSQAPKLLFHYYDKDFNNEADTPDNFQSRRPNTSFCFLDIRSPGLGDTAMYLCATSRDGQKSGYTFGSGTRLTVV.

The rearrangement uses TRBV19 and TRBJ2-1. The CDR3 runs 13 residues. The germline V gene has CDR1 LNHDA and CDR2 SQIVND (reference sequence). The CDR3 loop is CASSIALYNEQFF.

The rearrangement joins TRBV30 to TRBJ2-7; TCRdb designates TRBD2, a call that cannot be tested without DNA. The CDR3 runs 12 residues. The germline V gene encodes CDR1 GTSNPN and CDR2 SVGIG (reference sequence). This CDR3 reads CAWSRGEYEQYF.

The genes are TRBV7-2 and TRBJ2-2; the D call of TRBD2 rests on TCRdb alone, since no DNA is present to check it. The germline CDR1 and CDR2 sequences are SGHTA and FQGNSA. The CDR3 has 16 amino acids. The CDR3: CASSALAGGVTGELFF.

This rearrangement joins TRBV7-6 to TRBJ2-5; TCRdb designates TRBD1, a call that cannot be tested without DNA. Germline-derived CDR1 and CDR2 are SGHVS and FNYEAQ. The CDR3 spans 16 residues. CDR3 sequence: CASSLGVGGPGETQYF. The entire variable domain, with the rest obtained from reference TRBV7-6 and TRBJ2-5, is as follows: GAGVSQSPRYKVTKRGQDVALRCDPISGHVSLYWYRQALGQGPEFLTYFNYEAQQDKSGLPNDRFSAERPEGSISTLTIQRTEQRDSAMYRCASSLGVGGPGETQYFGPGTRLLVL.